These 14 T cell receptor beta chains share one sample of origin, sequenced in a study of T cells expressing NK-cell markers. TCRdb reprocessed the 5' RACE reads, with one entry per CDR3 protein and no DNA. The table lists about 260,000 distinct CDR3 sequences. The sequenced sample consisted of blood T cells: a sorted CD56 or NKG2C T cell subset, CD4+ or CD8+ T cells, or bulk PBMC T cells (not recorded which). The receptors shown here come from a man younger than 30 in good health.

The chain uses TRBV5-6 and TRBJ2-1. The CDR3 contains 11 residues. Germline V gives CDR1 SGHDT, CDR2 YYEEEE. CDR3 sequence reads: CASSLGAEQFF.

This sequence joins TRBV24-1 and TRBJ2-6. The CDR3 is 13 residues long. The germline V gene has CDR1 KGHDR and CDR2 SFDVKD. The chain's CDR3 is CATSDPGANVLTF.

The CDR3: CASSNKDLKGNRYNEQFF. V gene TRBV6-5 combines with J gene TRBJ2-1; TCRdb gives TRBD1 as the D gene, but with no DNA this cannot be confirmed. The CDR3 has 18 amino acids. Germline CDR1 is MNHEY and CDR2 is SVGAGI.

This chain connects TRBV20-1 to TRBJ2-1; the D gene TCRdb calls, TRBD1, cannot be checked with no DNA. The CDR3 consists of 12 residues. Germline CDR1 and CDR2: DFQATT and SNEGSKA (reference sequence). CDR3 amino acids: CSASLTGNEQFF.

The V gene is TRBV10-3, the J gene TRBJ2-7. The CDR3 length is 12 residues. Germline CDR1 reads ENHRY; CDR2 reads SYGVKD. The CDR3 spells CAISAGSYEQYF.

This rearrangement joins TRBV11-1 to TRBJ2-3; absent DNA, TCRdb's TRBD1 call cannot be checked. Per the germline V gene, CDR1 is SGHAT and CDR2 is FQDESV (reference sequence). This CDR3 has 17 amino acids. CDR3 loop: CASSPPAPLGSTDTQYF.

The chain couples TRBV7-2 to TRBJ1-2. Germline CDR1 SGHTA, CDR2 FQGNSA. The CDR3 totals 16 residues. CDR3 amino acids: CASHRDSPVSFYGYTF.

The chain joins TRBV15 to TRBJ2-5; the TCRdb call, TRBD2, lacks DNA for checking. CDR1 and CDR2 (germline): LNHNV, YYDKDF (reference sequence). This CDR3 contains 13 residues. This CDR3 is CATSGHREAPQYF.

The rearrangement joins TRBV3-1 to TRBJ2-2; checking the TCRdb D call of TRBD2 is not possible without DNA. Per germline, CDR1 LGHDT and CDR2 YNNKEL (reference sequence). The CDR3 loop spans 18 amino acids. The CDR3 protein is CASSRERGLAGYTGELFF.

The chain has TRBV7-6 and TRBJ2-2; absent DNA, TCRdb's TRBD1 call cannot be checked. Germline CDR1 SGHVS, CDR2 FNYEAQ. The CDR3 consists of 16 residues. The CDR3 spells CASSSFRDRVTGELFF.

The chain links TRBV20-1 to TRBJ1-5; TCRdb lists TRBD1, though no DNA is available to test this call. CDR1 is DFQATT and CDR2 is SNEGSKA in the germline V gene (reference sequence). The CDR3 covers 16 residues. CDR3 residues: CSARSGGLLNNQPQHF.

This chain connects TRBV6-1 to TRBJ2-2. The CDR3 is 13 amino acids. The germline gives CDR1 MNHNS, CDR2 SASEGT. The CDR3 loop is CASSRANTGELFF.

The rearrangement joins TRBV10-3 to TRBJ1-1; TCRdb proposes TRBD1, but this gene call is untestable without DNA. The CDR3 has 17 residues. Germline V gene lookup returns CDR1 ENHRY and CDR2 SYGVKD. This CDR3 is CAISEFSNRVTSTEAFF.

V usage is TRBV30 and J usage is TRBJ1-2; TCRdb calls TRBD1, which cannot be checked without DNA. This CDR3 comprises 14 residues. Germline V gives CDR1 GTSNPN, CDR2 SVGIG (reference sequence). The chain's CDR3 is CAWSVGGGADGYTF.